This T cell receptor (beta chain) derives from a study of T cell changes during pregnancy in multiple sclerosis. V was pared by 4 bases and J by 5 bases, with 13 bases between. CDR3 size: 13 residues. Germline CDR1 and CDR2: SGDLS and YYNGEE. Method: immunoSEQ multiplex PCR; TCRdb's copy keeps in-frame clones and lacks some. The sample yields about 55,000 clones, around 90% seen once. This clonotype originated in a female donor with multiple sclerosis, enrolled in a pregnancy study. The starting material was CD4+ T cells from peripheral blood mononuclear cells, obtained in the first trimester of pregnancy. The chain joins TRBV9 to TRBJ2-7; D is unresolved. The CDR3 nucleotides are TGTGCCAGCAGCCCCAGCCTAGAACACGAGCAGTACTTC. Encoded protein: CASSPSLEHEQYF. Full variable domain (rest looked up from reference TRBV9 and TRBJ2-7): DSGVTQTPKHLITATGQRVTLRCSPRSGDLSVYWYQQSLDQGLQFLIQYYNGEERAKGNILERFSAQQFPDLHSELNLSSLELGDSALYFCASSPSLEHEQYFGPGTRLTVT.